The 19 T cell receptor beta chains in this list originate from one sample, sequenced in a study of cytomegalovirus exposure and HLA in healthy donors (TCRdb year 2017). Libraries came from the immunoSEQ multiplex PCR assay. A mixture of 60 forward primers for TCR Vbeta segments and 13 reverse primers for TCR Jbeta segments was used in the multiplex PCR. Here the immuneACCESS table is served through TCRdb, limited to in-frame sequences with V and J called. Missing clones are a known gap in these copies; in checked studies unresolved V genes cover under half, and the rest lacks a known reason. Recorded for this sample are around 160,000 clones; about 80% of them occurred a single time. The ten most abundant clones make up 9.7% of the sample. Source material: PBMCs. The receptors derive from a man aged 18-30 years in good health and CMV-seropositive.

This clone was seen more than once but under ten times. The rearrangement joins TRBV6-5 to TRBJ2-5, with 8 bases lining up with TRBD1. The J call may be mistaken, given a closer DNA end match to TRBJ2-7. The CDR3 runs to 14 residues. Per germline, CDR1 MNHEY and CDR2 SVGAGI. This CDR3 reads CASSYSGQVYEQYF. The CDR3 coding sequence is TGTGCCAGCAGTTACTCGGGACAGGTCTACGAGCAGTACTTC.

The chain employs TRBV6-5 and TRBJ2-5, with 8 bases aligning to TRBD2. The CDR3 consists of 15 residues. Germline V gene sequence: CDR1 MNHEY, CDR2 SVGAGI. The J segment lost 2 bases and the V segment lost 0 bases, leaving 2 bases of the junction unmatched. The CDR3 reads CASSYSRGGQETQYF. DNA for the CDR3: TGTGCCAGCAGTTACTCTCGGGGGGGGCAAGAGACCCAGTACTTC.

The chain is built from TRBV7-6 and TRBJ2-7; a weak D match, TRBD2 (6 bases). Germline V gene sequence: CDR1 SGHVS, CDR2 FNYEAQ. This CDR3 region has 14 residues. Between the trimmed V and J ends, which lost 4 bases and 5 bases, there was a span of 15 bases. CDR3 sequence: CASSSPSVSHEQYF. The CDR3 DNA sequence: TGTGCCAGCAGCTCCCCTAGCGTTTCCCACGAGCAGTACTTC.

The rearrangement uses TRBV5-1 and TRBJ2-3; TRBD2 matches 8 bases. Per germline, CDR1 SGHRS and CDR2 YFSETQ. The CDR3 spans 17 residues. V was clipped by 7 bases and J by 2 bases; unmatched bases: 15. The CDR3 DNA reads TGCGCCAGCTCTGGGGGTCGGAGCGGGAGAAACACAGATACGCAGTATTTT. Protein: CASSGGRSGRNTDTQYF. Full variable domain (missing parts from reference TRBV5-1 and TRBJ2-3): KAGVTQTPRYLIKTRGQQVTLSCSPISGHRSVSWYQQTPGQGLQFLFEYFSETQRNKGNFPGRFSGRQFSNSRSEMNVSTLELGDSALYLCASSGGRSGRNTDTQYFGPGTRLTVL.

This clone was counted a few times. The J gene is TRBJ2-1, the V gene TRBV14; a weak D match, TRBD2 (5 bases). Per germline, CDR1 SGHDN and CDR2 FVKESK. This CDR3 is 13 amino acids long. Trimming pared 5 bases from V and 7 bases from J, leaving 12 bases between. The CDR3 nucleotides read TGTGCCAGCAGCTGGGAGAGGGCAAATGAGCAGTTCTTC. It encodes CASSWERANEQFF.

The rearrangement uses TRBV6-1 and TRBJ1-5; 8 nucleotides match TRBD1. Germline loops: CDR1 MNHNS, CDR2 SASEGT. The CDR3 is 15 residues long. The ends lost 6 bases at V and 1 base at J; junction bases unmatched: 5. Here the CDR3 reads CASSPGGWSNQPQHF. CDR3 in DNA: TGTGCCAGCAGCCCAGGGGGCTGGAGCAATCAGCCCCAGCATTTT.

The chain uses TRBV5-1 and TRBJ1-1; tentative D call: TRBD1 (5 bases). The germline CDR1 and CDR2 sequences are SGHRS and YFSETQ. The CDR3 is 13 residues long. Deletions cut 5 bases from V and 1 base from J, with 9 bases between. CDR3: CASSYTGNTEAFF. As DNA, the CDR3 is TGCGCCAGCAGTTATACAGGGAACACTGAAGCTTTCTTT.

The chain uses TRBV5-1 and TRBJ1-2, with TRBD1 matching over 8 bases. The germline gives CDR1 SGHRS, CDR2 YFSETQ. This CDR3 has 20 amino acids. V lost 3 bases to trimming and J lost 3 bases; unmatched junction nucleotides: 22. CDR3 loop: CASSWTGPGGTGATDYGYTF. In DNA, the CDR3 is TGCGCCAGCAGCTGGACCGGACCCGGCGGGACAGGAGCAACGGACTATGGCTACACCTTC. The full variable domain, its missing parts supplied by reference TRBV5-1 and TRBJ1-2, is KAGVTQTPRYLIKTRGQQVTLSCSPISGHRSVSWYQQTPGQGLQFLFEYFSETQRNKGNFPGRFSGRQFSNSRSEMNVSTLELGDSALYLCASSWTGPGGTGATDYGYTFGSGTRLTVV.

Only one count was recorded for this clone. The chain recombines TRBV11-3 with TRBJ2-7; TRBD2 is a possible D gene (5 bases). Looked up from germline, CDR1 is SGHNT and CDR2 is YENEEA. This CDR3 is 13 amino acids long. Trimming took 5 bases from V and 4 from J, leaving 12 bases between them. The CDR3: CASSHGVGYEQYF. CDR3 in DNA: TGTGCCAGCAGCCACGGGGTCGGTTACGAGCAGTACTTC.

This clone was seen only once. The chain employs TRBV6-1 and TRBJ1-1, with TRBD1 matching over 7 bases. The germline CDR1 and CDR2 sequences are MNHNS and SASEGT. The CDR3 runs 14 residues. The trim removed 4 bases at V and 6 bases at J, leaving 8 bases unmatched. The CDR3 DNA is TGTGCCAGCAGTGCCAGGGGGGCTCGCGCTGAAGCTTTCTTT. Residues: CASSARGARAEAFF.

The chain links TRBV15 to TRBJ1-1; 7 bases agree with TRBD1. The CDR3 has 17 amino acids. In germline, CDR1 is LNHNV, CDR2 YYDKDF (reference sequence). V lost 6 bases, J lost 2 bases, and 15 bases stayed unmatched. The CDR3 nucleotides are TGTGCCACCAGGTTACAGGGGATCCTAAAGGGCAACACTGAAGCTTTCTTT. Its translation is CATRLQGILKGNTEAFF.

V usage is TRBV19 and J usage is TRBJ2-2; D gene unclear. Germline V gene sequence: CDR1 LNHDA, CDR2 SQIVND (reference sequence). CDR3 length: 14 residues. Trimming stripped 8 bases from V and 0 bases from J, with 10 bases between. CDR3 nucleotides: TGTGCCAGTTCCGCTCGCGCGAACACCGGGGAGCTGTTTTTT. This codes for CASSARANTGELFF.

The rearrangement joins TRBV11-2 to TRBJ2-7; 8 bases line up with TRBD1. V lost 5 bases and J lost 12; bases outside the gene matches: 6. Looked up from germline, CDR1 is SGHAT and CDR2 is FQNNGV. This CDR3 has 11 residues. CDR3 in amino acids: CASSPGTGRYF. Here the CDR3 DNA reads TGTGCCAGCAGCCCTGGGACAGGTCGGTACTTC.

The CDR3 DNA is TGTGCCAGCAGCTTGGGGAGCTTTCGCGACACTGAAGCTTTCTTT. Its protein is CASSLGSFRDTEAFF. The rearrangement uses TRBV7-8 and TRBJ1-1; D uncertain. With 3 bases removed from V and 3 bases from J, the gap between germline ends came to 14 bases. In germline, CDR1 is SGHVS, CDR2 FQNEAQ. CDR3 length equals 15 residues.

The chain employs TRBV28 and TRBJ1-2; tentative D call: TRBD1 (6 bases). This CDR3 contains 14 residues. Germline V gene data show CDR1 as MDHEN and CDR2 as SYDVKM. V was pared by 9 bases and J by 0 bases, with 14 bases between. CDR3 nucleotide sequence: TGTGCCAGTCGGGAGGGGGGTCCTAACTATGGCTACACCTTC. It is translated as CASREGGPNYGYTF.

Only a few counts were recorded for this clone. The genes are TRBV7-2 and TRBJ1-1; D gene unclear. The germline V and J ends were trimmed by 11 bases and 6 bases, with 16 bases remaining between them. Germline V lookup: CDR1 SGHTA, CDR2 FQGNSA. This CDR3 spans 12 amino acids. CDR3 DNA sequence: TGTGCCCTCCAGGCCTCGGTTTCTGAAGCTTTCTTT. Its protein is CALQASVSEAFF. The variable domain in full, with the rest retrieved from reference TRBV7-2 and TRBJ1-1, is GAGVSQSPSNKVTEKGKDVELRCDPISGHTALYWYRQSLGQGLEFLIYFQGNSAPDKSGLPSDRFSAERTGGSVSTLTIQRTQQEDSAVYLCALQASVSEAFFGQGTRLTVV.

This clone appeared a single time. The chain combines TRBV4-1 with TRBJ1-2; no definite D call. Germline V gene data show CDR1 as MGHRA and CDR2 as YSYEKL. CDR3 length: 12 amino acids. With 0 bases removed from V and 8 bases from J, the gap between germline ends came to 7 bases. CDR3 sequence (DNA): TGCGCCAGCAGCCAAGAATTGGGCGGCTACACCTTC. It specifies CASSQELGGYTF.

This clone was observed a handful of times. The V and J genes are TRBV11-3 and TRBJ2-6; D may be TRBD2 (5 bases). Germline values: CDR1 SGHNT, CDR2 YENEEA. Trimming took off 5 bases at V and 4 bases at J, with 18 bases between the two ends. CDR3 length: 17 residues. In nucleotides, the CDR3 is TGTGCCAGCAGCAAAAGGGAGAAGCGGCTCGGGGCCAACGTCCTGACTTTC. Its translation is CASSKREKRLGANVLTF.

This clone was counted a single time. The chain uses TRBV7-2 and TRBJ2-3; 13 bases are shared with TRBD2. CDR3 length: 16 residues. CDR1 is SGHTA, CDR2 FQGNSA, per germline. The V and J ends lost 3 bases and 2 bases, in that order; junction bases with no gene match: 2. CDR3 region: CASSFTSGRATDTQYF. CDR3 nucleotide sequence: TGTGCCAGCAGCTTCACTAGCGGGAGGGCCACAGATACGCAGTATTTT.